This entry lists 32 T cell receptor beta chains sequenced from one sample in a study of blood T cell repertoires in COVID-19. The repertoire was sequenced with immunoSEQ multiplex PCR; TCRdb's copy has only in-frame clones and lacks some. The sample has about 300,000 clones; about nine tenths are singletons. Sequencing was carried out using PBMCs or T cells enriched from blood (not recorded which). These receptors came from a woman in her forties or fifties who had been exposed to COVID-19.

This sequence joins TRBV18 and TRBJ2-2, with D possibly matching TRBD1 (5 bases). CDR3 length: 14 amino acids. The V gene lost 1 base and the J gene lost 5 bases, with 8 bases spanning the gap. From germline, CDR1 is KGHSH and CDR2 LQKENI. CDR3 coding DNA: TGTGCCAGCTCACCACGTCCAGGGACCGGGGAGCTGTTTTTT. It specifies CASSPRPGTGELFF.

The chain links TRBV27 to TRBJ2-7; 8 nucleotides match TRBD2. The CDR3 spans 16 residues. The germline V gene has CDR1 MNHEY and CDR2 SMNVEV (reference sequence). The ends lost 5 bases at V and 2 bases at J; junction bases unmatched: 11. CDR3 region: CASSPQPAGGTYEQYF. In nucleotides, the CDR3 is TGTGCCAGCAGTCCACAGCCGGCGGGGGGAACCTACGAGCAGTACTTC.

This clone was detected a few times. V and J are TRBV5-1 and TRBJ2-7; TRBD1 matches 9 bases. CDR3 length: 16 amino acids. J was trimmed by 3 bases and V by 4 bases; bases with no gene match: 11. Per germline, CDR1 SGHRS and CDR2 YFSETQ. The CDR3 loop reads CASSPTAGTGIYEQYF. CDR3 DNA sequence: TGCGCCAGCAGCCCCACTGCCGGGACAGGGATCTACGAGCAGTACTTC. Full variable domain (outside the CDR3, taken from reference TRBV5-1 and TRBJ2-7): KAGVTQTPRYLIKTRGQQVTLSCSPISGHRSVSWYQQTPGQGLQFLFEYFSETQRNKGNFPGRFSGRQFSNSRSEMNVSTLELGDSALYLCASSPTAGTGIYEQYFGPGTRLTVT.

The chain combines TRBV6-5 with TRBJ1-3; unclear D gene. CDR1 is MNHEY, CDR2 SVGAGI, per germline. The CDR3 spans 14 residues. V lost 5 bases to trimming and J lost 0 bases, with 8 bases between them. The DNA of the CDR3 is TGTGCCAGCAGTAGCCGCCGCTCTGGAAACACCATATATTTT. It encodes CASSSRRSGNTIYF.

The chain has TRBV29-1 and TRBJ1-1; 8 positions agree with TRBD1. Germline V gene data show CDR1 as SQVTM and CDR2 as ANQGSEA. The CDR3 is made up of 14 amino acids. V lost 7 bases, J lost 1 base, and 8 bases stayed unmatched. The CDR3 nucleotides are TGCAGCGGGGTCAGGGGGCTAACGAACACTGAAGCTTTCTTT. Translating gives CSGVRGLTNTEAFF.

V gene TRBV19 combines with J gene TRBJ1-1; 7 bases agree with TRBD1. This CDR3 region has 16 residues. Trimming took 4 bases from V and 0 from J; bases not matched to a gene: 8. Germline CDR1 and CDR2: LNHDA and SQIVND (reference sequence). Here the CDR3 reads CASSTGEGGLNTEAFF. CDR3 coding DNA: TGTGCCAGTAGTACCGGCGAAGGGGGCTTGAACACTGAAGCTTTCTTT.

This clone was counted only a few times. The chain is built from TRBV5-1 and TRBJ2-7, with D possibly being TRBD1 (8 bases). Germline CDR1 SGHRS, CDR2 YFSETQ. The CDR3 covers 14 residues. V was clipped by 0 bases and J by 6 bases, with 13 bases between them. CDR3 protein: CASSLAHRGGEQYF. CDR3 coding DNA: TGCGCCAGCAGCTTGGCCCACAGGGGGGGCGAGCAGTACTTC.

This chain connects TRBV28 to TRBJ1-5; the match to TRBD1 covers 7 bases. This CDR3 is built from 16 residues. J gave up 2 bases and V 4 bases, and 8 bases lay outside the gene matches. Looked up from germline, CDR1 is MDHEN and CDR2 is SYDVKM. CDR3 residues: CASSWSGGFGNQPQHF. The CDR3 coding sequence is TGTGCCAGCAGTTGGTCAGGGGGGTTCGGCAATCAGCCCCAGCATTTT. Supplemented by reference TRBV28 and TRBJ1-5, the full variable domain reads DVKVTQSSRYLVKRTGEKVFLECVQDMDHENMFWYRQDPGLGLRLIYFSYDVKMKEKGDIPEGYSVSREKKERFSLILESASTNQTSMYLCASSWSGGFGNQPQHFGDGTRLSIL.

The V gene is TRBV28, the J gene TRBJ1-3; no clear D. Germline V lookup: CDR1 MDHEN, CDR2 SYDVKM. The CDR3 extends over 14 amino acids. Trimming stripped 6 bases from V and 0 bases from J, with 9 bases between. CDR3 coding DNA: TGTGCCAGCAGATCTACGGGCTCTGGAAACACCATATATTTT. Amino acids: CASRSTGSGNTIYF.

CDR3 protein: CASRTDTGHLKTYEQYF. The DNA for the CDR3 is TGCGCCAGCAGGACAGATACCGGACATTTGAAAACCTACGAGCAGTACTTC. The genes are TRBV5-1 and TRBJ2-7, with D tentatively TRBD1 (5 bases). CDR3 size: 17 residues. Germline values: CDR1 SGHRS, CDR2 YFSETQ. The V gene lost 5 bases and the J gene lost 2 bases, with 23 bases spanning the gap.

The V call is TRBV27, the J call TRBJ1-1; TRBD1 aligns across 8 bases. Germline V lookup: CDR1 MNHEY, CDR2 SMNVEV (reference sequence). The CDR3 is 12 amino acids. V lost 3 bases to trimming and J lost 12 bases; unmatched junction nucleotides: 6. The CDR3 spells CASSFGQGRSFF. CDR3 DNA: TGTGCCAGCAGTTTTGGACAGGGCAGATCTTTCTTT.

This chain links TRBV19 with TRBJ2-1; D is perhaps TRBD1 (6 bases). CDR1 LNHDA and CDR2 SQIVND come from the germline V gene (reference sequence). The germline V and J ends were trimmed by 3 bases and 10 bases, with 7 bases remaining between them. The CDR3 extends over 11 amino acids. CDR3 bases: TGTGCCAGTAGTATGGGGACAGAGCAGTTCTTC. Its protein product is CASSMGTEQFF.

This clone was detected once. The CDR3 is CASSSTPTGWTEAFF. In DNA, the CDR3 is TGTGCCAGCAGCTCAACGCCAACCGGGTGGACTGAAGCTTTCTTT. The V gene is TRBV7-2, the J gene TRBJ1-1, with D uncertain. The germline V gene has CDR1 SGHTA and CDR2 FQGNSA. CDR3 length: 15 residues. Deletions cut 4 bases from V and 5 bases from J, with 17 bases between. Filled out from reference TRBV7-2 and TRBJ1-1, the complete variable domain reads GAGVSQSPSNKVTEKGKDVELRCDPISGHTALYWYRQSLGQGLEFLIYFQGNSAPDKSGLPSDRFSAERTGGSVSTLTIQRTQQEDSAVYLCASSSTPTGWTEAFFGQGTRLTVV.

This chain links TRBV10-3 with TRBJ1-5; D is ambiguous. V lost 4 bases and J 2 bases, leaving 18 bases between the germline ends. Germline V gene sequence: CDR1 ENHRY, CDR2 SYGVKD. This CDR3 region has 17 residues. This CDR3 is CAISVEPRGYGNQPQHF. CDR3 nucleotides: TGTGCCATCAGTGTAGAACCGCGGGGTTATGGCAATCAGCCCCAGCATTTT.

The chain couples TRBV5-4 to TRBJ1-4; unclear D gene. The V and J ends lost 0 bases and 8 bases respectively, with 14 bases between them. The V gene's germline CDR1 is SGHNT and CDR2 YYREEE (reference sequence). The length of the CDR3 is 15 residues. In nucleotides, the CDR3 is TGTGCCAGCAGCTTGGGCCCGGGGTTGGAAGAAAAACTGTTTTTT. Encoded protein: CASSLGPGLEEKLFF.

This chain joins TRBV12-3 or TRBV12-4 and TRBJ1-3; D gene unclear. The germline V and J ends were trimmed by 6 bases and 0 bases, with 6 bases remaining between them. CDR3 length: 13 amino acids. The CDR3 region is CASRQVSGNTIYF. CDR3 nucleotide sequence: TGTGCCAGCAGACAAGTCTCTGGAAACACCATATATTTT.

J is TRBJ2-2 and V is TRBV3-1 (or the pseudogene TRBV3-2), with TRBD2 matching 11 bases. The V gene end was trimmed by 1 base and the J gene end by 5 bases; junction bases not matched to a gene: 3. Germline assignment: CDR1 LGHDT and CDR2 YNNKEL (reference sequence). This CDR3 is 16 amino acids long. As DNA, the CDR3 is TGTGCCAGCAGCCAAGTTTTAGCGGGGGGGACCGGGGAGCTGTTTTTT. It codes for CASSQVLAGGTGELFF.

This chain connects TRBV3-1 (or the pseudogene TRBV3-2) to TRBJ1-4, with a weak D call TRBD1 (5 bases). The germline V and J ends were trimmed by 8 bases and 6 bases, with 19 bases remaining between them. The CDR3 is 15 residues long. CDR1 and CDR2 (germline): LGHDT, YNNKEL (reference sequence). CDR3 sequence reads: CASSDPGQGYEKLFF. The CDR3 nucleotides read TGTGCCAGCTCAGACCCCGGGCAGGGCTATGAAAAACTGTTTTTT.

The CDR3 spells CASSQLAGGPTGELFF. The CDR3, as DNA: TGTGCCAGCAGCCAACTAGCGGGGGGGCCAACCGGGGAGCTGTTTTTT. The chain combines TRBV3-1 (or the pseudogene TRBV3-2) with TRBJ2-2; 12 positions match TRBD2. With 2 bases clipped from V and 5 bases from J, the junction kept 3 bases outside the gene matches. Germline V gene data show CDR1 as LGHDT and CDR2 as YNNKEL (reference sequence). There are 16 residues in the CDR3.

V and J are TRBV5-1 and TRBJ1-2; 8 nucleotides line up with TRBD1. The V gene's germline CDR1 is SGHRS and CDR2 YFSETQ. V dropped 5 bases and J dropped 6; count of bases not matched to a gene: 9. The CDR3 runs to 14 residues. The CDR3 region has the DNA TGCGCCAGCAGAGGACAGGGAACGTGGGATGGCTACACCTTC. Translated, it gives CASRGQGTWDGYTF.

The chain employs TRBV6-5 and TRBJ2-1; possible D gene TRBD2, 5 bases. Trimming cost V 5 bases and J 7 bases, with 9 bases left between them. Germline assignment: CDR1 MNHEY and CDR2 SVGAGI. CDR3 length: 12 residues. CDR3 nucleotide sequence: TGTGCCAGCAGTCGGACTTTTAATGAGCAGTTCTTC. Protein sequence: CASSRTFNEQFF.

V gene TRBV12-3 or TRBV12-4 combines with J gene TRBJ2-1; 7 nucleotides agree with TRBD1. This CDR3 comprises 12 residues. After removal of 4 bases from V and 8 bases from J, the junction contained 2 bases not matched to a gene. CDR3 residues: CASSSGGYEQFF. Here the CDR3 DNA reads TGTGCCAGCAGTTCAGGGGGTTATGAGCAGTTCTTC.

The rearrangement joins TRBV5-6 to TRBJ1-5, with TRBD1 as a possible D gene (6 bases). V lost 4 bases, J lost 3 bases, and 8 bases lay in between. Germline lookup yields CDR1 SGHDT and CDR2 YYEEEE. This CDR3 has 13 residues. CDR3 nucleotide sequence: TGTGCCAGCAGCCCAGGGGTCAATCAGCCCCAGCATTTT. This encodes CASSPGVNQPQHF.

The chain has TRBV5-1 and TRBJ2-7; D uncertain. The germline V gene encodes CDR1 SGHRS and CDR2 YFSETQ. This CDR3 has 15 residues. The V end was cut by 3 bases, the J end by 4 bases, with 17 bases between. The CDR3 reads CASSSASTAPYEQYF. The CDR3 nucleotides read TGCGCCAGCAGCTCTGCATCCACAGCCCCATACGAGCAGTACTTC.

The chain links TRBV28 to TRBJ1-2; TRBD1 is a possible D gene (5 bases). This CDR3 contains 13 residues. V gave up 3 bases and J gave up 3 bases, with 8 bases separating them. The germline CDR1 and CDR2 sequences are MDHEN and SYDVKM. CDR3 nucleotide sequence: TGTGCCAGCAGTTTGGCAGGGCACTATGGCTACACCTTC. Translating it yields CASSLAGHYGYTF.

The CDR3 sequence is CATSARLTGYEQYF. CDR3 sequence (DNA): TGTGCCACCAGTGCCCGACTTACGGGCTACGAGCAGTACTTC. The chain couples TRBV19 to TRBJ2-7, with D unclear. V lost 10 bases to trimming and J lost 3 bases, with 19 bases between them. CDR1 is LNHDA, CDR2 SQIVND, per germline (reference sequence). CDR3 length equals 14 residues.

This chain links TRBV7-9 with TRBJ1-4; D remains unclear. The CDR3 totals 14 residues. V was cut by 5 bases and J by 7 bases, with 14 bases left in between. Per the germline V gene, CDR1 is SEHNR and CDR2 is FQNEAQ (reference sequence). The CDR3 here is CASSVGLGSEKLFF. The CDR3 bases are TGTGCCAGCAGCGTTGGACTAGGGTCTGAAAAACTGTTTTTT.

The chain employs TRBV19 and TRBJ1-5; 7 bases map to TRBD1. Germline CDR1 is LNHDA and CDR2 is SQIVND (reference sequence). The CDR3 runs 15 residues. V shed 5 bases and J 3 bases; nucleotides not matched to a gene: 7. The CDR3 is CASSDRDSHNQPQHF. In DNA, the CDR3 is TGTGCCAGTAGTGACCGGGACAGTCACAATCAGCCCCAGCATTTT.

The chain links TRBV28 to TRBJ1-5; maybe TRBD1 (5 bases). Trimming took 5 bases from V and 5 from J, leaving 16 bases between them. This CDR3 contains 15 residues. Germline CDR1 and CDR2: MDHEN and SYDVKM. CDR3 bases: TGTGCCAGCAGTCAACGCGACAGCTCCTATCAGCCCCAGCATTTT. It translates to CASSQRDSSYQPQHF.

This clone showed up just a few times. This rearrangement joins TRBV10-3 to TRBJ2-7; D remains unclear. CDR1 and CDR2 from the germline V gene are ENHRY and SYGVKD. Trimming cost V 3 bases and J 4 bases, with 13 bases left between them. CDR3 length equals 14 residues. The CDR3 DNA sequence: TGTGCCATCAGTGACCTTCACAGTAGTTACGAGCAGTACTTC. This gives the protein CAISDLHSSYEQYF.

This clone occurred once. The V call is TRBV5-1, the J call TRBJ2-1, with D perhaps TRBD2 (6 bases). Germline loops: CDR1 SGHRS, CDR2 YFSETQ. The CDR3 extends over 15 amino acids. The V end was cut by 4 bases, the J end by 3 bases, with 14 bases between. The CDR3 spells CASSPWGENYNEQFF. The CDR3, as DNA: TGCGCCAGCAGCCCCTGGGGGGAGAACTACAATGAGCAGTTCTTC.

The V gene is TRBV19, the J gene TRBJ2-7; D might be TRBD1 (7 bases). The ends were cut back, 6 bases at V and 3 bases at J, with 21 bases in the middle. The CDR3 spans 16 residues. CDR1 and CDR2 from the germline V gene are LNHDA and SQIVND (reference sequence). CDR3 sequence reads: CASSSPGVGGDYEQYF. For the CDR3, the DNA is TGTGCCAGTAGCTCACCGGGAGTAGGGGGCGACTACGAGCAGTACTTC.